Below, 10 T cell receptor beta chains from the same sample are listed, as sequenced in a study of blood T cells in healthy people across ages. Sample-barcoded 5' priming and a J-beta primer mix drove a second PCR of roughly 6 to 12 cycles. TCRdb re-derived calls from the 5' RACE reads in MiXCR, one entry per CDR3 protein. Here the sample spans 700,000 to 1,000,000 distinct CDR3 sequences, about 42% being singletons. The sample taken for sequencing was blood. The source of these receptors is a man aged 55 to 70 in good health.

J is TRBJ1-5 and V is TRBV2, with TRBD1 matching 8 bases. With V trimmed by 7 bases and J by 3 bases, 8 bases remained unmatched. Germline CDR1 is SNHLY and CDR2 is FYNNEI. CDR3 size: 15 residues. CDR3 amino acids: CASTVDRADNQPQHF. CDR3 DNA sequence: TGTGCCAGCACGGTGGACAGGGCGGACAATCAGCCCCAGCATTTT. The full variable domain, its missing parts supplied by reference TRBV2 and TRBJ1-5, is EPEVTQTPSHQVTQMGQEVILRCVPISNHLYFYWYRQILGQKVEFLVSFYNNEISEKSEIFDDQFSVERPDGSNFTLKIRSTKLEDSAMYFCASTVDRADNQPQHFGDGTRLSIL.

In this sample, this clonotype turned up a few times. The chain's CDR3 is CSPNLQGIYEQYF. CDR3 in DNA: TGCAGCCCAAACCTTCAGGGGATATACGAGCAGTACTTC. The V gene is TRBV20-1, the J gene TRBJ2-4; possibly TRBD1 for D (6 bases). The assigned J gene may be wrong: the sequence end matches TRBJ2-7 better. Germline lookup yields CDR1 DFQATT and CDR2 SNEGSKA (reference sequence). This CDR3 contains 13 residues.

This clonotype was detected only a few times. CDR3 loop: CASSVPTGRGETQYF. In nucleotides, the CDR3 is TGTGCCAGCAGTGTACCGACAGGGCGGGGGGAGACCCAGTACTTC. The chain is built from TRBV6-1 and TRBJ2-4; D tentatively reads TRBD1 or TRBD2 (7 bases each). The tail of the sequence fits TRBJ2-5 better, so the J call may be wrong. The CDR3 runs 15 residues. Germline V gene sequence: CDR1 MNHNS, CDR2 SASEGT.

J is TRBJ1-2 and V is TRBV5-6; 8 bases are shared with TRBD1. The length of the CDR3 is 14 residues. Germline V gives CDR1 SGHDT, CDR2 YYEEEE. V trimming: 5 bases; J trimming: 4 bases; junction bases outside the gene matches: 7. CDR3 sequence reads: CASRSGTGGYGYTF. The CDR3 nucleotides read TGTGCCAGCAGATCCGGGACAGGTGGCTATGGCTACACCTTC.

This clonotype was seen a handful of times. The chain employs TRBV12-3 or TRBV12-4 and TRBJ2-5; a possible D gene is TRBD2 (6 bases). This CDR3 comprises 14 residues. V was clipped by 5 bases and J by 4 bases, with 14 bases between them. The CDR3 nucleotides are TGTGCCAGCAGTCCCGGGGGTAGCCGAGAGACCCAGTACTTC. Translating it yields CASSPGGSRETQYF.

In the case of this clonotype: One end of the junction does not line up with germline, which may come from a read error. The V and J genes are TRBV6-2 or TRBV6-3 and TRBJ2-7; 7 bases line up with TRBD1. The tail of the sequence fits TRBJ2-1 better, so the J call may be wrong. The CDR3 covers 13 residues. Looked up from germline, CDR1 is MNHEY and CDR2 is SVGEGT. The CDR3, as DNA: TGTGCCGGCAGAAAGACAGGGAACAATGAGCAGTTCTTC. Residues: CAGRKTGNNEQFF.

This clonotype was found a few times. This sequence joins TRBV3-1 and TRBJ2-5; TRBD2 matches 12 bases. V was pared by 4 bases and J by 3 bases, with 3 bases of the junction left unmatched. CDR3 size: 15 residues. Germline lookup yields CDR1 LGHDT and CDR2 YNNKEL (reference sequence). In DNA, the CDR3 is TGTGCCAGCAGCCCTAGCGGGGGGGTAAAAGAGACCCAGTACTTC. This translates into CASSPSGGVKETQYF.

This clonotype has only a few counts. The J gene is TRBJ2-1, the V gene TRBV9; D assignment may be TRBD1 or TRBD2 (5 bases each). Trimming stripped 3 bases from V and 7 bases from J, with 11 bases between. CDR1 and CDR2 (germline): SGDLS, YYNGEE. The CDR3 is 13 residues long. CDR3 bases: TGTGCCAGCAGCGGGGGCTCGGGAAATGAGCAGTTCTTC. Its protein product is CASSGGSGNEQFF.

This clonotype was counted a few times. This chain links TRBV2 with TRBJ1-5; D is undetermined. V dropped 6 bases and J dropped 0 bases, with 15 bases sitting between them. Germline CDR1 is SNHLY and CDR2 is FYNNEI. The CDR3 contains 16 residues. The CDR3 loop reads CASRGDSPVSNQPQHF. In DNA, the CDR3 is TGTGCCAGCAGAGGTGACTCCCCCGTTAGCAATCAGCCCCAGCATTTT.

The CDR3 protein is CASSLDLGVSLNEQFF. CDR3 bases: TGTGCCAGCAGTTTAGATTTGGGGGTGTCGTTAAATGAGCAGTTCTTC. This chain links TRBV12-3 or TRBV12-4 with TRBJ2-1; D might be TRBD1 or TRBD2, each matching 5 bases. This CDR3 spans 16 amino acids. Trimming shortened V by 1 base and J by 7 bases, and 17 bases separated the two germline ends.